This T cell receptor (beta chain) was sequenced for a study of TIL therapy for anti-PD-1-resistant metastatic lung cancer. About the study: Patients had a median age of nearly 55 years (range 38-75). General study points: The cohort had more treatment-naive, never-smoker and oncogene-addicted patients than typical.

Sequencing used immunoSEQ v3. The assay was immunoSEQ multiplex PCR, and TCRdb's table has in-frame clones only and misses some. The sample shows about 26,000 clones, over 55% of them seen only once. Regarding this clone: As yet, its antigen is unknown.

Indicated time point: pre-treatment sample, taken before nivolumab and TIL therapy. The tumor samples were excised metastases, mostly pleural nodules or supraclavicular lymph nodes. Enrollment ran from 2017 to early 2020. Sequenced here: tumor tissue, sampled at baseline. This clonotype was sampled from a person between 30 and 79 years old with non-small cell lung cancer.

The CDR3: CASSLTSGVPQETQYF. The CDR3 coding sequence is TGCGCCAGCAGCTTGACTAGCGGGGTGCCTCAGGAGACCCAGTACTTC. This chain uses TRBV5-1 with TRBJ2-5; the match to TRBD2 covers 10 bases. The germline gives CDR1 SGHRS, CDR2 YFSETQ. Unmatched junction bases numbered 8, after V lost 1 base and J lost 5 bases. This CDR3 contains 16 residues.